The 17 T cell receptor beta chains presented below share a single source sample, sequenced in a study of blood T cells in healthy people across ages. Together with a sample-barcoded 5' primer, a J-beta primer mix was included in a second PCR lasting roughly 6 to 12 cycles. TCRdb ran MiXCR on the 5' RACE reads and lists one entry per CDR3 protein. The table lists about 800,000 distinct CDR3 sequences, about 25% of them singletons. Separately, the same data were catalogued under a study of T cells of mothers and their children.

Material: blood. All receptors come from a boy between 5 and 17 years old in good health.

The CDR3 DNA sequence: TGTGCCAGCAGTTACTCGATCGTTGGAGCCCAGCATTTT. Translated: CASSYSIVGAQHF. This chain uses TRBV6-2 or TRBV6-3 with TRBJ1-5, with D uncertain. This CDR3 has 13 amino acids. V dropped 0 bases and J dropped 11 bases, with 11 bases sitting between them. Germline loops: CDR1 MNHEY, CDR2 SVGEGT.

A note on this clonotype: The junction differs from germline at one of its ends, possibly a read error. The rearrangement uses TRBV28 and TRBJ2-3, with TRBD2 identical over 8 bases. CDR1 MDHEN and CDR2 SYDVKM come from the germline V gene. This CDR3 has 16 amino acids. The CDR3 nucleotides read TGTGCCAGCAGCTCGGCCGCTAGCGGGTCCACAGATACACAGTATTTT. This translates into CASSSAASGSTDTQYF.

This rearrangement joins TRBV4-2 to TRBJ1-2, with D hard to call. Germline V gives CDR1 LGHNA, CDR2 YNFKEQ. The CDR3 loop spans 14 amino acids. The V end lost 1 base, the J end lost 6 bases, and 12 bases lay between the germline ends. The CDR3 coding sequence is TGTGCCAGCAGCCAAGCCCTGGAACGGCATGGCTACACCTTC. This encodes CASSQALERHGYTF.

The gene calls are TRBV29-1 and TRBJ2-4; D could derive from TRBD1 or TRBD2 (5 bases each). The CDR3 length is 17 residues. V was clipped by 0 bases and J by 0 bases, with 15 bases between them. Per the germline V gene, CDR1 is SQVTM and CDR2 is ANQGSEA. The CDR3 DNA is TGCAGCGTTGAAGAGAGGTCGGGGACCATAGCCAAAAACATTCAGTACTTC. Residues: CSVEERSGTIAKNIQYF.

This chain joins TRBV4-1 and TRBJ2-2; 7 bases fit TRBD1. The V gene end was trimmed by 2 bases and the J gene end by 5 bases; junction bases not matched to a gene: 11. Looked up from germline, CDR1 is MGHRA and CDR2 is YSYEKL. The CDR3 runs 17 residues. CDR3 bases: TGCGCCAGCAGCCAACAAACGCAAGGGGGCAGGACCGGGGAGCTGTTTTTT. Translation gives CASSQQTQGGRTGELFF.

In nucleotides, the CDR3 is TGTGCCAGCAGTTTAGATGGGAGGCGGCAGGGAGGGTCCTACGAGCAGTACTTC. This gives the protein CASSLDGRRQGGSYEQYF. V usage is TRBV27 and J usage is TRBJ2-7, with TRBD2 identical over 7 bases. V shed 2 bases, J shed 1 base, and the junction held 14 bases outside the gene matches. The CDR3 is made up of 18 amino acids. Germline V CDR1 and CDR2: MNHEY, SMNVEV (reference sequence).

V is TRBV4-3 and J is TRBJ2-2; D perhaps matches TRBD2 (5 bases). Between the trimmed V and J ends, which lost 5 bases and 0 bases, there was a span of 16 bases. The CDR3 length is 17 residues. Per the germline V gene, CDR1 is LGHNA and CDR2 is YSLEER. CDR3 sequence reads: CASSVSGGFANTGELFF. The CDR3 coding sequence is TGCGCCAGCAGCGTATCGGGCGGGTTCGCGAACACCGGGGAGCTGTTTTTT.

This clonotype occurred many times. V gene TRBV7-8 combines with J gene TRBJ2-1; D uncertain. Trimming removed 2 bases from V and 0 bases from J, with 5 bases in between. The CDR3 sequence is 14 residues long. Per the germline V gene, CDR1 is SGHVS and CDR2 is FQNEAQ. The CDR3 bases are TGTGCCAGCAGCTTAAAGAACTCCTACAATGAGCAGTTCTTC. The encoded protein is CASSLKNSYNEQFF.

The chain recombines TRBV20-1 with TRBJ2-7, with no clear D. The CDR3 spans 14 residues. CDR1 and CDR2 (germline): DFQATT, SNEGSKA (reference sequence). CDR3 loop: CSPLAQAESYEQYF. In DNA form, the CDR3 reads TGCAGCCCCCTCGCCCAGGCAGAGAGCTACGAGCAGTACTTC.

The V call is TRBV4-1, the J call TRBJ2-2; TRBD1 aligns across 9 bases. Germline trimming cut 0 bases from V and 3 bases from J; bases unmatched to any gene: 8. Looked up from germline, CDR1 is MGHRA and CDR2 is YSYEKL. The CDR3 loop spans 18 amino acids. As DNA, the CDR3 is TGCGCCAGCAGCCAAGATAGAGGGACAGGGTGGGACACCGGGGAGCTGTTTTTT. Encoded protein: CASSQDRGTGWDTGELFF.

This clonotype occurred a few times. The V and J genes are TRBV20-1 and TRBJ2-5; D is unclear. Deletions cut 3 bases from V and 5 bases from J, with 22 bases between. Germline V lookup: CDR1 DFQATT, CDR2 SNEGSKA (reference sequence). The CDR3 runs 16 residues. DNA for the CDR3: TGCAGTGCTAGGGTCACAATAGCCGAGGCCCGGGAGACCCAGTACTTC. It encodes CSARVTIAEARETQYF.

This clonotype was seen a few times. A junction end diverges from the germline sequence, so it may reflect a read error. J is TRBJ2-7 and V is TRBV7-9, with 8 bases matching TRBD1. Germline CDR1 is SEHNR and CDR2 is FQNEAQ (reference sequence). This CDR3 is 12 amino acids long. This CDR3 reads CSSSRTGYEQYF. The CDR3 DNA sequence: TGTTCCAGCAGCCGGACAGGGTACGAGCAGTACTTC.

This clonotype has a handful of counts. CDR3 region: CSVEMGPPFYNEQFF. The CDR3 nucleotides read TGCAGCGTTGAGATGGGCCCCCCGTTCTACAATGAGCAGTTCTTC. The chain has TRBV29-1 and TRBJ2-1, with D hard to call. CDR3 length: 15 residues. Germline lookup yields CDR1 SQVTM and CDR2 ANQGSEA. Trimming took 3 bases from V and 3 from J, leaving 15 bases between them.

This chain uses TRBV12-3 or TRBV12-4 with TRBJ2-7; 10 bases line up with TRBD2. The CDR3 has 13 residues. J lost 8 bases, V lost 6 bases, and 7 bases had no gene match. The DNA for the CDR3 is TGTGCCAGCAGGATGAGCGGGGGGGCGCAGCAGTACTTC. Protein: CASRMSGGAQQYF.

The CDR3, as DNA: TGCAGTGCTAGCCATCACGGGGGCAATCAGCCCCAGCATTTT. Protein: CSASHHGGNQPQHF. This chain uses TRBV20-1 with TRBJ1-5; no reliable D call. V lost 3 bases to trimming and J lost 2 bases, with 11 bases between them. In germline, CDR1 is DFQATT, CDR2 SNEGSKA (reference sequence). CDR3 length: 14 residues.

The chain joins TRBV12-3 or TRBV12-4 to TRBJ1-3, with D perhaps TRBD1 (5 bases). The V end was cut by 6 bases, the J end by 1 base, with 13 bases between. The CDR3 has 15 residues. The CDR3 DNA reads TGTGCCAGCAGCCTCGAGGGGAAATCTGGAAACACCATATATTTT. Protein sequence: CASSLEGKSGNTIYF.

In this sample, this clonotype turned up a few times. The chain employs TRBV5-5 and TRBJ2-7, with unresolved D. This CDR3 comprises 15 residues. In germline, CDR1 is SGHKS, CDR2 YYEKEE (reference sequence). V dropped 0 bases and J dropped 0 bases, with 10 bases sitting between them. The DNA of the CDR3 is TGTGCCAGCAGCTTGGATTCCTCGAGCTCCTACGAGCAGTACTTC. Translation gives CASSLDSSSSYEQYF.